These T cell receptor beta chains were read from a single sample in a study of T cells after yellow fever vaccination. TCRdb re-called the 5' RACE reads through MiXCR, storing one row per CDR3 protein. Among nearly 350,000 distinct CDR3 sequences, 8.1% were seen once, and the ten largest hold 15% to 20%. The specimen comprised PBMCs, sampled 45 days after the first yellow fever vaccination. The receptors derive from a man aged 18 to 35 who received the YFV17D yellow fever vaccine. CDR3s include the opening cysteine and the closing phenylalanine or tryptophan. The D gene is left open where the match is weak. Where a row states a size, it is once, few, many or the class of an expanded clone; other rows omit it.

v_call,clone_size,d_call,j_call,cdr3_nt,cdr3_aa
TRBV5-4,few,-,TRBJ2-7,TGTGCCAGCAGCGGAAAACAGGGACCGAGCTCCTACGAGCAGTACTTC,CASSGKQGPSSYEQYF
TRBV6-1,few,TRBD1,TRBJ2-7,TGTGCCAGCAGGGACAGGGGTCCTTCCTACGAGCAGTACTTC,CASRDRGPSYEQYF
TRBV6-2/TRBV6-3,few,-,TRBJ2-1,TGTGCCAGCATGAAGGTGGGGGGCCTGAATGAGCAGTTCTTC,CASMKVGGLNEQFF
TRBV10-3,-,-,TRBJ1-4,TGTGCCATCAGTGAGTCGATGGGAGGTAATGAAAAACTGTTTTTT,CAISESMGGNEKLFF
TRBV20-1,many,TRBD2,TRBJ2-3,TGCAGTGCTACGACTAGCGGGGGGAAAAGTGGCACAGATACGCAGTATTTT,CSATTSGGKSGTDTQYF
TRBV12-3/TRBV12-4,-,-,TRBJ2-5,TGTGCCAGCCTGAAGGAGACAGAGACCCAGTACTTC,CASLKETETQYF
TRBV12-3/TRBV12-4,-,-,TRBJ2-7,TGTGCCAGCAGTTTAGGGGCAGCCGAGCAGTACTTC,CASSLGAAEQYF
TRBV5-1,few,-,TRBJ2-7,TGCGCCAGCAGCTTGATCGAATTCTCCTACGAGCAGTACTTC,CASSLIEFSYEQYF
TRBV7-8,few,-,TRBJ2-5,TGTGCCAGCAGCTTAAGTGAGAGTCAAGAGACCCAGTACTTC,CASSLSESQETQYF
TRBV4-3,-,-,TRBJ2-2,TGCGCCAGCAGCCAAGAGGGGCACTGGGGAGTAGGCACCGGGGAGCTGTTTTTT,CASSQEGHWGVGTGELFF
TRBV7-2,-,-,TRBJ1-1,TGTGCCAGCAGCTTAGCGCTAAGGGGAAAAGCTTTCTTT,CASSLALRGKAFF
TRBV29-1,many,-,TRBJ1-1,TGCAGCGCCGAGAACACTGAAGCTTTCTTT,CSAENTEAFF
TRBV6-1,few,-,TRBJ2-3,TGTGCCAGCAGCCAGGGACCCCTACACACAGATACGCAGTATTTT,CASSQGPLHTDTQYF
TRBV12-3/TRBV12-4,few,-,TRBJ2-2,TGTGCCAGCAGTAGGCTCCGGGAGCTGTTTTTT,CASSRLRELFF
TRBV4-3,few,TRBD1,TRBJ1-6,TGCGCCAGCAGCCAAGATGGACAGGGACTCTATCATAATTCACCCCTCCACTTT,CASSQDGQGLYHNSPLHF
TRBV7-7,few,-,TRBJ2-2,TGTGCTAGCGCCCTCGGAGAAAACACCGGGGAGCTGTTTTTT,CASALGENTGELFF
TRBV9,few,-,TRBJ2-5,TGTGCCAGCAGCTCCGGAGGGGGCTCGGGGGGGACCCAGTACTTC,CASSSGGGSGGTQYF
TRBV28,many,-,TRBJ2-5,TGTGCCAGCAGTTCAGGACAGAAAGAGACCCAGTACTTC,CASSSGQKETQYF
TRBV10-3,few,-,TRBJ2-2,TGTGCCATCAGGGGCCCCGGGGAGCTGTTTTTT,CAIRGPGELFF
TRBV30,few,-,TRBJ1-5,TGTGCCTGGAGTGTAGGCGTTACCTATAGCAATCAGCCCCAGCATTTT,CAWSVGVTYSNQPQHF
TRBV19,-,-,TRBJ1-5,TGTGCCAGTAGTATAGTGGTTGATCAGCCCCAGCATTTT,CASSIVVDQPQHF
TRBV5-6,few,TRBD1,TRBJ1-6,TGTGCCAGCAGGGCTGAGGGACAGGGGGCTTTTTCACCCCTCCACTTT,CASRAEGQGAFSPLHF
TRBV11-3,-,TRBD1,TRBJ2-3,TGTGCCAGCAGCTTAGATGGGACAGGAGCAGATACGCAGTATTTT,CASSLDGTGADTQYF
TRBV12-3/TRBV12-4,many,-,TRBJ2-7,TGTGCCAGCAGTTTCCACCTCTACGAGCAGTACTTC,CASSFHLYEQYF
TRBV5-1,once,TRBD2,TRBJ2-1,TGCGCCAGCAGCGCCTCCCTGACTAGCGGGGGGGCTGATGAGCAGTTCTTC,CASSASLTSGGADEQFF
TRBV5-1,-,-,TRBJ1-4,TGCGCCAGCAGGCATGTCTCGGTTGAAAAACTGTTTTTT,CASRHVSVEKLFF
TRBV4-1,-,TRBD2,TRBJ2-3,TGCGCCAGCAGCCAAAGTCCTAGCGGGGGCACAGATACGCAGTATTTT,CASSQSPSGGTDTQYF